This T cell receptor beta chain was sequenced in a study of cytomegalovirus exposure and HLA in healthy donors. PCR was performed using 60 Vbeta and 13 Jbeta primers. This table comes from immunoSEQ multiplex PCR, and its TCRdb copy is limited to in-frame clones, with some not included. Of 130,000 or so clones in the sample, 75% were seen once. It was healthy bone marrow donors who served as donors. This CDR3 region has 14 residues. Looked up from germline, CDR1 is SQVTM and CDR2 is ANQGSEA. V lost 4 bases, J lost 3 bases, and 15 bases lay in between. The rearrangement uses TRBV29-1 and TRBJ1-1, with a weak D call TRBD1 (6 bases). The clonotype was recovered from a woman between 40 and 55 years old in good health and CMV-seropositive. The sample taken for sequencing was PBMCs. CDR3 in amino acids: CSVVTGWADTEAFF. CDR3 nucleotides: TGCAGCGTTGTAACAGGGTGGGCGGACACTGAAGCTTTCTTT.